One sample yielded the 22 T cell receptor beta chains listed below, sequenced in a study of T cell changes during pregnancy in multiple sclerosis. Assay used: immunoSEQ multiplex PCR; TCRdb lists only in-frame clones, some missing. The sample lists about 56,000 clones, 80% to 90% occurring once. Here the sequenced sample was CD4+ T cells from peripheral blood mononuclear cells, taken in the third trimester of pregnancy. Source of these receptors: a female donor with multiple sclerosis, enrolled in a pregnancy study.

The chain has TRBV4-2 and TRBJ2-5, with D possibly being TRBD2 (6 bases). Trimming shortened V by 0 bases and J by 2 bases, and 19 bases separated the two germline ends. There are 18 residues in the CDR3. Germline CDR1 reads LGHNA; CDR2 reads YNFKEQ. The CDR3 sequence is CASSQDPPSSGRQETQYF. CDR3 in DNA: TGTGCCAGCAGCCAAGATCCCCCCTCTTCCGGGAGACAAGAGACCCAGTACTTC.

J is TRBJ1-1 and V is TRBV9; D unclear. The CDR3 is 12 amino acids. The germline V and J ends were trimmed by 4 bases and 4 bases, with 8 bases remaining between them. CDR1 and CDR2 from the germline V gene are SGDLS and YYNGEE. CDR3 protein: CASSSRSTEAFF. DNA of the CDR3: TGTGCCAGCAGCTCTAGATCCACTGAAGCTTTCTTT.

V and J are TRBV29-1 and TRBJ1-2; D is possibly TRBD1 (6 bases). Germline V gene sequence: CDR1 SQVTM, CDR2 ANQGSEA. The CDR3 covers 13 residues. V gave up 6 bases and J gave up 10 bases, with 21 bases separating them. The CDR3 coding sequence is TGCAGCGTGGCAGAACAGGGTCCTTTTGACTACACCTTC. This encodes CSVAEQGPFDYTF.

CDR3 nucleotide sequence: TGTGCCAGCAGCTTCGGGCGGGGGGGCTTCGATGAGCAGTTCTTC. Amino acid sequence: CASSFGRGGFDEQFF. The rearrangement joins TRBV7-9 to TRBJ2-1; TRBD2 agrees at 9 bases. This CDR3 has 15 amino acids. From germline, CDR1 is SEHNR and CDR2 FQNEAQ (reference sequence). Trimming took 3 bases from V and 8 from J; bases not matched to a gene: 8.

This clone was recorded only once. The chain joins TRBV10-3 to TRBJ1-2, with 11 bases aligning to TRBD1. The CDR3 covers 14 residues. Germline trimming cut 2 bases from V and 4 bases from J; bases unmatched to any gene: 0. CDR1 and CDR2 (germline): ENHRY, SYGVKD. CDR3 protein: CAISEGQGAYGYTF. DNA of the CDR3: TGTGCCATCAGTGAGGGACAGGGGGCCTATGGCTACACCTTC.

The chain joins TRBV30 to TRBJ2-7; the D gene is possibly TRBD1 (6 bases). The CDR3 is 15 amino acids. V lost 5 bases and J lost 0, with 17 bases in between. Germline V gene sequence: CDR1 GTSNPN, CDR2 SVGIG (reference sequence). The CDR3 protein is CAWVPGHLSSYEQYF. DNA of the CDR3: TGTGCCTGGGTCCCGGGACACCTGAGCTCCTACGAGCAGTACTTC.

The chain carries TRBV7-2 and TRBJ2-5; D perhaps matches TRBD1 (7 bases). Per the germline V gene, CDR1 is SGHTA and CDR2 is FQGNSA. Trimming left V 1 base short and J 0 bases short, with 15 bases between. The CDR3 consists of 17 residues. The CDR3 loop reads CASSLDRGTAYQETQYF. CDR3 nucleotide sequence: TGTGCCAGCAGCTTAGATCGGGGGACAGCTTACCAAGAGACCCAGTACTTC.

The chain joins TRBV6-5 to TRBJ1-5; D remains ambiguous. The germline CDR1 and CDR2 sequences are MNHEY and SVGAGI. The CDR3 spans 14 residues. With 7 bases removed from V and 6 bases from J, the gap between germline ends came to 16 bases. This chain's CDR3 is CASTAPGSGQPQHF. CDR3 nucleotides: TGTGCCAGCACCGCGCCGGGTAGTGGTCAGCCCCAGCATTTT.

This clone was seen just once. V is TRBV10-3 and J is TRBJ2-5; D may be TRBD2 (5 bases). Trimming removed 10 bases from V and 2 bases from J, with 14 bases in between. The CDR3 has 13 residues. Germline V gene sequence: CDR1 ENHRY, CDR2 SYGVKD. CDR3 protein: CASQNGIQETQYF. For the CDR3, the DNA is TGTGCCAGCCAAAACGGGATTCAAGAGACCCAGTACTTC.

The chain is built from TRBV5-4 and TRBJ1-2, with D tentatively TRBD1 (6 bases). Germline-derived CDR1 and CDR2 are SGHNT and YYREEE (reference sequence). V lost 0 bases and J 8 bases, leaving 14 bases between the germline ends. The CDR3 covers 14 residues. CDR3 DNA sequence: TGTGCCAGCAGCTTGGGGGGGATGGGGACAGGCTACACCTTC. This sequence encodes CASSLGGMGTGYTF.

J is TRBJ2-7 and V is TRBV19; 8 bases align to TRBD1. V dropped 6 bases and J dropped 3; count of bases not matched to a gene: 10. Germline assignment: CDR1 LNHDA and CDR2 SQIVND (reference sequence). The CDR3 loop spans 15 amino acids. The CDR3 sequence: CASRSPGTGVYEQYF. DNA for the CDR3: TGTGCCAGTAGATCACCCGGGACAGGAGTCTACGAGCAGTACTTC.

The J gene is TRBJ1-2, the V gene TRBV2; no clear D. The V gene's germline CDR1 is SNHLY and CDR2 FYNNEI. The CDR3 is 15 residues long. The V and J ends lost 0 bases and 4 bases respectively, with 12 bases between them. This chain's CDR3 is CASSEAPEERYGYTF. For the CDR3, the DNA is TGTGCCAGCAGTGAAGCTCCCGAGGAGCGCTATGGCTACACCTTC. The complete variable domain, with remaining parts taken from reference TRBV2 and TRBJ1-2, reads EPEVTQTPSHQVTQMGQEVILRCVPISNHLYFYWYRQILGQKVEFLVSFYNNEISEKSEIFDDQFSVERPDGSNFTLKIRSTKLEDSAMYFCASSEAPEERYGYTFGSGTRLTVV.

J is TRBJ2-3 and V is TRBV4-1, with 10 bases matching TRBD2. This CDR3 spans 15 amino acids. Germline CDR1 MGHRA, CDR2 YSYEKL. The J segment lost 8 bases and the V segment lost 3 bases, leaving 8 bases of the junction unmatched. DNA for the CDR3: TGCGCCAGCAGCCAGGGAGCGGGGGGGGACGGTACGCAGTATTTT. Translation: CASSQGAGGDGTQYF.

The V gene is TRBV11-2, the J gene TRBJ2-5; a weak D match, TRBD1 (6 bases). V dropped 5 bases and J dropped 1 base, with 17 bases sitting between them. Germline V gene lookup returns CDR1 SGHAT and CDR2 FQNNGV. The CDR3 runs 16 residues. The DNA for the CDR3 is TGTGCCAGCAGCGGGGGTTTACAGGGACCCCAAGAGACCCAGTACTTC. This codes for CASSGGLQGPQETQYF.

The CDR3: CASNPTGIHSGANVLTF. CDR3 in DNA: TGTGCCAGCAATCCGACAGGGATCCACTCTGGGGCCAACGTCCTGACTTTC. The chain combines TRBV6-4 with TRBJ2-6, with 7 bases fitting TRBD1. V dropped 7 bases and J dropped 0; count of bases not matched to a gene: 9. Germline-derived CDR1 and CDR2 are MRHNA and SNTAGT. The CDR3 totals 17 residues.

CDR3 nucleotide sequence: TGTGCCTGGAGTGTAACCGAGGTGGGCTACACCTTC. It is translated as CAWSVTEVGYTF. The chain couples TRBV30 to TRBJ1-2; D not certain. Germline CDR1 GTSNPN, CDR2 SVGIG (reference sequence). Trimming removed 0 bases from V and 8 bases from J, with 10 bases in between. This CDR3 spans 12 amino acids. Full variable domain (remainder filled in from reference TRBV30 and TRBJ1-2): SQTIHQWPATLVQPVGSPLSLECTVEGTSNPNLYWYRQAAGRGLQLLFYSVGIGQISSEVPQNLSASRPQDRQFILSSKKLLLSDSGFYLCAWSVTEVGYTFGSGTRLTVV.

CDR3 amino acids: CASSRDRGQPQHF. The CDR3 region has the DNA TGCGCCAGCAGCCGGGACAGGGGGCAGCCCCAGCATTTT. The V call is TRBV5-1, the J call TRBJ1-5; TRBD1 aligns across 11 bases. V was clipped by 4 bases and J by 7 bases; unmatched bases: 1. The CDR3 totals 13 residues. Germline values: CDR1 SGHRS, CDR2 YFSETQ.

The chain is built from TRBV11-2 and TRBJ2-3; the match to TRBD1 covers 8 bases. CDR1 is SGHAT and CDR2 is FQNNGV in the germline V gene. V was pared by 4 bases and J by 0 bases, with 3 bases of the junction left unmatched. This CDR3 spans 15 amino acids. CDR3: CASSYNRGSTDTQYF. In nucleotides, the CDR3 is TGTGCCAGCAGCTATAACAGGGGGAGCACAGATACGCAGTATTTT.

The CDR3 spells CASSKGSIYEQYF. DNA for the CDR3: TGTGCCAGCAGTAAAGGGAGCATTTACGAGCAGTACTTC. The chain uses TRBV6-6 and TRBJ2-7; perhaps TRBD2 as D (5 bases). V was clipped by 5 bases and J by 4 bases, with 12 bases between them. Germline CDR1 is MNHNY and CDR2 is SVGAGI (reference sequence). This CDR3 is 13 amino acids long.

The chain is built from TRBV7-6 and TRBJ1-3, with TRBD1 matching 7 bases. Germline values: CDR1 SGHVS, CDR2 FNYEAQ. With V trimmed by 4 bases and J by 6 bases, 9 bases remained unmatched. CDR3 length: 15 residues. CDR3 sequence reads: CASSSGQGGPNTIYF. The CDR3 DNA follows: TGTGCCAGCAGCTCTGGTCAGGGGGGTCCAAACACCATATATTTT.

The chain recombines TRBV18 with TRBJ2-5, with 7 bases aligning to TRBD2. Germline lookup yields CDR1 KGHSH and CDR2 LQKENI. V lost 0 bases to trimming and J lost 4 bases; unmatched junction nucleotides: 8. CDR3 length: 16 residues. The chain's CDR3 is CASSPPSGLDGETQYF. In DNA, the CDR3 is TGTGCCAGCTCACCACCGTCAGGACTAGATGGAGAGACCCAGTACTTC.

The chain joins TRBV5-1 to TRBJ1-5; D is unresolved. Trimming shortened V by 0 bases and J by 7 bases, and 8 bases separated the two germline ends. This CDR3 is 13 amino acids long. Germline V lookup: CDR1 SGHRS, CDR2 YFSETQ. This CDR3 reads CASSLGPRQPQHF. The CDR3 nucleotides are TGCGCCAGCAGCTTGGGTCCCCGGCAGCCCCAGCATTTT.